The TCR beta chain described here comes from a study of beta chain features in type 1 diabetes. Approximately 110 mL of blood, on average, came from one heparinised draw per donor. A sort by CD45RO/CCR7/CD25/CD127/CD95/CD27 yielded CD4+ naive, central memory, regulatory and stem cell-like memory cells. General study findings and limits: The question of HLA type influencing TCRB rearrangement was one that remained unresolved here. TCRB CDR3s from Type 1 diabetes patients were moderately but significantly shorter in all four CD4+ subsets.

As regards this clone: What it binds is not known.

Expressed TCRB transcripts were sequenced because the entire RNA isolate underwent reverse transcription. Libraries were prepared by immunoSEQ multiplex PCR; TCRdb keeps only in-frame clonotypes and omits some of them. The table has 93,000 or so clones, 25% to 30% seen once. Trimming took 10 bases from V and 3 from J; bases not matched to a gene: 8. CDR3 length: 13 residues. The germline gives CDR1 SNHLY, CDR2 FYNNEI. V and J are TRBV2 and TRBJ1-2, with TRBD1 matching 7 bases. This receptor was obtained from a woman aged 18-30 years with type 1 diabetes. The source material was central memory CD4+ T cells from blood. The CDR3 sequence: CAKGTVDDYGYTF. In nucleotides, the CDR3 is TGTGCCAAAGGGACAGTCGATGACTATGGCTACACCTTC.